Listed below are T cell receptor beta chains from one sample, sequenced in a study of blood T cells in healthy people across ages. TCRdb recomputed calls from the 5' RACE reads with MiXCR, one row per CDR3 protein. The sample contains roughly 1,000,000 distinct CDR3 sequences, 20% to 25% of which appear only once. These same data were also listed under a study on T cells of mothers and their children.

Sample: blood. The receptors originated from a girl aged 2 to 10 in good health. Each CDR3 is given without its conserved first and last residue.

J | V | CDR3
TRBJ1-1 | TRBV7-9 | TSSLDYETEAF
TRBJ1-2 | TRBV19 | ASSGTGVYYYGYT
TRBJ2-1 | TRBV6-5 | ATGVGTGGNEQF
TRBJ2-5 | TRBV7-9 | ASSHNRGALAQETQY
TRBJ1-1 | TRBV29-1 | SVSGWVGLGGTEAF
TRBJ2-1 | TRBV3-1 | ASSQVYVREASYNEQF
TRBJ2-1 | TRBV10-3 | AIRAGGEYNEQF
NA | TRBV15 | ATSSSRGNEQF
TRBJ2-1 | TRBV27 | ASSPIGNNEQF
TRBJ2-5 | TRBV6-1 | ASSEATFTQY
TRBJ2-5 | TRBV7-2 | ASSREGLETQY
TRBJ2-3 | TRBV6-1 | ASSDISTDTQY
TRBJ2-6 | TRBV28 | ASSPPSGRAGANVLT
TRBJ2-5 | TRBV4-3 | ASSQGGTGQETQY